These 30 T cell receptor beta chains were all obtained from the same sample, sequenced in a study of beta chain features in type 1 diabetes. Sequenced material consisted of expressed TCRB transcripts (all of the isolated RNA was reverse transcribed). The data were produced by immunoSEQ multiplex PCR, yet TCRdb's version contains in-frame clones alone and is incomplete. Among hundreds of thousands of clones listed, roughly 31% were seen once. The material sequenced was naive CD4+ T cells from blood. The receptors stem from a man aged 18-30 years in good health.

This clone was counted between two and nine times. Other DNA sequences in this sample translate to the same CDR3. The chain is built from TRBV9 and TRBJ2-5; D gene unclear. Trimming shortened V by 0 bases and J by 1 base, and 4 bases separated the two germline ends. Per germline, CDR1 SGDLS and CDR2 YYNGEE. The CDR3 runs to 13 residues. In nucleotides, the CDR3 is TGTGCCAGCAGCGTAGCCCCCCAAGAGACCCAGTACTTC. Protein sequence: CASSVAPQETQYF. Drawing the rest from reference TRBV9 and TRBJ2-5, the complete variable domain is DSGVTQTPKHLITATGQRVTLRCSPRSGDLSVYWYQQSLDQGLQFLIQYYNGEERAKGNILERFSAQQFPDLHSELNLSSLELGDSALYFCASSVAPQETQYFGPGTRLLVL.

This chain uses TRBV25-1 with TRBJ1-5; D is unresolved. Germline V CDR1 and CDR2: MGHDK, SYGVNS. This CDR3 comprises 15 residues. V dropped 2 bases and J dropped 2 bases, with 10 bases sitting between them. CDR3 nucleotides: TGTGCCAGCAGTGAACGAGGGTACGGCAATCAGCCCCAGCATTTT. This sequence encodes CASSERGYGNQPQHF. The complete variable domain, with remaining parts taken from reference TRBV25-1 and TRBJ1-5, reads EADIYQTPRYLVIGTGKKITLECSQTMGHDKMYWYQQDPGMELHLIHYSYGVNSTEKGDLSSESTVSRIRTEHFPLTLESARPSHTSQYLCASSERGYGNQPQHFGDGTRLSIL.

This clone appeared a few times. The CDR3 DNA reads as TGTGCCAGCAGCTATCAACAGGTTCCCGGGGAGCTGTTTTTT. Translation: CASSYQQVPGELFF. This chain links TRBV7-2 with TRBJ2-2, with D perhaps matching TRBD1 (5 bases). Trimming stripped 4 bases from V and 6 bases from J, with 12 bases between. CDR1 and CDR2 from the germline V gene are SGHTA and FQGNSA. This CDR3 is 14 amino acids long.

The DNA for the CDR3 is TGTGCCTGGAGTGGGGTCCCGGACGAGCAGTACTTC. This gives the protein CAWSGVPDEQYF. The V and J genes are TRBV30 and TRBJ2-7; D gene unclear. V gave up 1 base and J gave up 5 bases, with 9 bases separating them. This CDR3 contains 12 residues. Germline V gives CDR1 GTSNPN, CDR2 SVGIG (reference sequence).

The V and J genes are TRBV23-1 and TRBJ2-3; 8 bases align to TRBD1. TRBV23-1 is assigned to the ORF class and has an uncertain function. V shed 2 bases, J shed 5 bases, and the junction held 6 bases outside the gene matches. This CDR3 has 15 amino acids. Written as DNA, the CDR3 is TGCGCCAGCAGTCAAGCGGACAGGGAGGTAGATACGCAGTATTTT. It yields the protein CASSQADREVDTQYF.

The chain is built from TRBV28 and TRBJ2-1; D is unresolved. V lost 8 bases, J lost 7 bases, and 15 bases lay in between. The CDR3 runs to 13 residues. The V gene's germline CDR1 is MDHEN and CDR2 SYDVKM. The chain's CDR3 is CASLWSVGNEQFF. In DNA form, the CDR3 reads TGTGCCAGCCTCTGGTCCGTAGGAAATGAGCAGTTCTTC.

The DNA for the CDR3 is TGTGCCTGGAGGCAGAGAGCTAACTATGGCTACACCTTC. Encoded protein: CAWRQRANYGYTF. The chain links TRBV30 to TRBJ1-2; D call uncertain. The CDR3 sequence is 13 residues long. In germline, CDR1 is GTSNPN, CDR2 SVGIG (reference sequence). V lost 3 bases and J lost 0, with 8 bases in between.

The CDR3 reads CASSLAGNTIYF. In DNA form, the CDR3 reads TGTGCCAGCAGCTTAGCAGGAAACACCATATATTTT. The chain carries TRBV7-2 and TRBJ1-3; no clear D. Per germline, CDR1 SGHTA and CDR2 FQGNSA. V gave up 0 bases and J gave up 4 bases, with 1 base separating them. The CDR3 is 12 amino acids.

Only a few counts were recorded for this clone. The chain is built from TRBV9 and TRBJ2-5; D is unresolved. Germline V gene lookup returns CDR1 SGDLS and CDR2 YYNGEE. The CDR3 covers 15 residues. V lost 4 bases and J lost 2, with 15 bases in between. The CDR3 bases are TGTGCCAGCAGCCCCCAGCTCTTGGGGCAAGAGACCCAGTACTTC. Translated, it gives CASSPQLLGQETQYF.

On this clone itself: The same CDR3 is also encoded by other DNA sequences in this sample. The V call is TRBV5-4, the J call TRBJ1-2; no clear D gene. The CDR3 length is 13 residues. V was trimmed by 0 bases and J by 5 bases, leaving 8 bases between them. Germline CDR1 is SGHNT and CDR2 is YYREEE (reference sequence). The CDR3, as DNA: TGTGCCAGCAGCTTGGAGGGTGTTTATGGCTACACCTTC. This translates into CASSLEGVYGYTF.

This clone has more than one count but fewer than ten. The chain carries TRBV28 and TRBJ1-1; no definite D call. Deletions cut 2 bases from V and 3 bases from J, with 16 bases between. Germline CDR1 reads MDHEN; CDR2 reads SYDVKM. CDR3 size: 16 residues. DNA of the CDR3: TGTGCCAGCAGTTTACCCCGTGCGGGAGGGTACACTGAAGCTTTCTTT. This encodes CASSLPRAGGYTEAFF.

Only a few counts were recorded for this clone. V gene TRBV4-1 combines with J gene TRBJ2-1; TRBD2 matches at 10 bases. This CDR3 contains 16 residues. CDR1 is MGHRA and CDR2 is YSYEKL in the germline V gene. With V trimmed by 3 bases and J by 2 bases, 4 bases remained unmatched. Here the CDR3 DNA reads TGCGCCAGCAGCCAGTCGGGACTAGCGACCTACAATGAGCAGTTCTTC. It encodes CASSQSGLATYNEQFF.

The V and J genes are TRBV30 and TRBJ2-5; a possible D gene is TRBD1 (6 bases). Trimming stripped 4 bases from V and 3 bases from J, with 15 bases between. This CDR3 has 14 residues. Germline assignment: CDR1 GTSNPN and CDR2 SVGIG (reference sequence). The CDR3 DNA follows: TGTGCCTGGAACCCTGGACAGTCCGAAGAGACCCAGTACTTC. Its translation is CAWNPGQSEETQYF.

The chain carries TRBV14 and TRBJ2-2, with D unclear. V dropped 2 bases and J dropped 6 bases, with 10 bases sitting between them. CDR1 is SGHDN and CDR2 is FVKESK in the germline V gene. The CDR3 runs to 14 residues. The DNA of the CDR3 is TGTGCCAGCAGCCAATATAAGGGTTCCGGGGAGCTGTTTTTT. Translation gives CASSQYKGSGELFF.

This clone was counted a few times. The chain is built from TRBV5-6 and TRBJ2-1; TRBD1 aligns across 7 bases. The V gene end was trimmed by 4 bases and the J gene end by 7 bases; junction bases not matched to a gene: 14. Germline V gene sequence: CDR1 SGHDT, CDR2 YYEEEE. This CDR3 is built from 16 residues. The CDR3 region is CASSQGTDRSQNEQFF. CDR3 in DNA: TGTGCCAGCAGCCAAGGGACAGACAGGTCCCAAAATGAGCAGTTCTTC.

The chain is built from TRBV7-9 and TRBJ2-2, with TRBD2 identical over 11 bases. V was clipped by 5 bases and J by 1 base; unmatched bases: 3. This CDR3 comprises 16 residues. Per germline, CDR1 SEHNR and CDR2 FQNEAQ (reference sequence). CDR3 in amino acids: CASSPLAGGNTGELFF. CDR3 DNA: TGTGCCAGCAGCCCTCTAGCGGGAGGGAACACCGGGGAGCTGTTTTTT.

This clone came up once. The rearrangement uses TRBV19 and TRBJ2-1; 9 bases fit TRBD2. This CDR3 has 15 residues. The V gene end was trimmed by 3 bases and the J gene end by 10 bases; junction bases not matched to a gene: 10. Germline CDR1 and CDR2: LNHDA and SQIVND (reference sequence). The chain's CDR3 is CASSIGGGRAKEQFF. The CDR3 nucleotides read TGTGCCAGTAGTATCGGCGGCGGGAGGGCCAAAGAGCAGTTCTTC.

The rearrangement links TRBV25-1 to TRBJ2-7, with 13 bases matching TRBD2. With 5 bases clipped from V and 4 bases from J, the junction kept 5 bases outside the gene matches. The CDR3 is made up of 15 amino acids. Germline CDR1 reads MGHDK; CDR2 reads SYGVNS. DNA of the CDR3: TGTGCCAGCAGTCCCCGACTAGCGGGAGGTTACGAGCAGTACTTC. Translation gives CASSPRLAGGYEQYF.

This clone has just a few counts. V usage is TRBV7-2 and J usage is TRBJ2-1; TRBD2 is a possible D gene (5 bases). CDR3 length equals 13 residues. CDR1 and CDR2 (germline): SGHTA, FQGNSA. V was cut by 4 bases and J by 4 bases, with 8 bases left in between. The CDR3 sequence: CASSWEPYNEQFF. CDR3 DNA sequence: TGTGCCAGCAGCTGGGAGCCGTACAATGAGCAGTTCTTC.

The V and J genes are TRBV5-4 and TRBJ2-1; possibly TRBD1 for D (5 bases). The germline V and J ends were trimmed by 6 bases and 5 bases, with 12 bases remaining between them. Germline CDR1 reads SGHNT; CDR2 reads YYREEE (reference sequence). This CDR3 is 13 amino acids long. CDR3 amino acids: CASTQGYHNEQFF. The CDR3 DNA reads as TGTGCCAGCACCCAGGGCTACCACAATGAGCAGTTCTTC. Combining the CDR3 with reference TRBV5-4 and TRBJ2-1 gives the whole variable domain ETGVTQSPTHLIKTRGQQVTLRCSSQSGHNTVSWYQQALGQGPQFIFQYYREEENGRGNFPPRFSGLQFPNYSSELNVNALELDDSALYLCASTQGYHNEQFFGPGTRLTVL.

This chain links TRBV6-5 with TRBJ1-2; a possible D gene is TRBD1 (5 bases). The CDR3 is made up of 14 amino acids. V shed 11 bases and J shed 3 bases, with 19 bases lying between them. CDR1 MNHEY and CDR2 SVGAGI come from the germline V gene. The CDR3 is CACAAGALYYGYTF. For the CDR3, the DNA is TGTGCCTGCGCGGCTGGGGCTCTATACTATGGCTACACCTTC.

V usage is TRBV4-2 and J usage is TRBJ2-1, with a possible D match to TRBD2 (6 bases). Trimming shortened V by 0 bases and J by 6 bases, and 15 bases separated the two germline ends. Germline V gene sequence: CDR1 LGHNA, CDR2 YNFKEQ. This CDR3 is 16 amino acids long. The CDR3 loop reads CASSQEGRPPLNEQFF. The CDR3 DNA follows: TGTGCCAGCAGCCAAGAAGGGAGGCCCCCACTCAATGAGCAGTTCTTC.

This clone has more than one count but fewer than ten. The rearrangement links TRBV4-2 to TRBJ2-1, with 10 bases identical to TRBD2. Germline assignment: CDR1 LGHNA and CDR2 YNFKEQ. The CDR3 length is 16 residues. The V gene end was trimmed by 1 base and the J gene end by 1 base; junction bases not matched to a gene: 1. CDR3 sequence: CASSQAAGGSYNEQFF. Here the CDR3 DNA reads TGTGCCAGCAGCCAAGCAGCGGGAGGGTCCTACAATGAGCAGTTCTTC.

This chain links TRBV6-5 with TRBJ1-1, with D possibly matching TRBD1 (6 bases). Germline-derived CDR1 and CDR2 are MNHEY and SVGAGI. Trimming removed 2 bases from V and 4 bases from J, with 11 bases in between. The CDR3 contains 14 residues. CDR3 nucleotides: TGTGCCAGCAGTTACCTCGGACAGATCACTGAAGCTTTCTTT. This gives the protein CASSYLGQITEAFF.

The chain recombines TRBV19 with TRBJ2-1; a weak D match, TRBD1 (6 bases). In germline, CDR1 is LNHDA, CDR2 SQIVND (reference sequence). The CDR3 consists of 13 residues. V lost 4 bases, J lost 10 bases, and 14 bases lay in between. CDR3 sequence reads: CASSNHRVGEQFF. The CDR3 DNA is TGTGCCAGTAGTAATCACAGGGTAGGGGAGCAGTTCTTC.

The V gene is TRBV13, the J gene TRBJ2-3; possible D gene TRBD2, 5 bases. The CDR3 spans 15 residues. Germline CDR1 is PRHDT and CDR2 is FYEKMQ (reference sequence). V lost 2 bases and J lost 0, with 9 bases in between. CDR3 protein: CASSLWRLSTDTQYF. The CDR3 DNA sequence: TGTGCCAGCAGCTTATGGAGGCTTAGCACAGATACGCAGTATTTT.

This clone was picked up a small number of times. CDR3 sequence: CASSLGTRGLFAFF. CDR3 DNA sequence: TGTGCCAGCAGCTTGGGCACGAGGGGGCTTTTTGCTTTCTTT. This chain joins TRBV5-6 and TRBJ1-1; 7 positions agree with TRBD1. CDR3 length equals 14 residues. CDR1 SGHDT and CDR2 YYEEEE come from the germline V gene. V lost 0 bases, J lost 11 bases, and 10 bases stayed unmatched.

The gene calls are TRBV6-6 and TRBJ2-2; D might be TRBD1 (6 bases). V lost 0 bases and J lost 8, with 10 bases in between. This CDR3 is 14 amino acids long. Germline V gives CDR1 MNHNY, CDR2 SVGAGI (reference sequence). The CDR3 spells CASSYSQGMGELFF. The CDR3 DNA reads TGTGCCAGCAGTTACTCTCAGGGGATGGGGGAGCTGTTTTTT.

This clone was picked up a small number of times. The V call is TRBV18, the J call TRBJ2-3, with D uncertain. V lost 4 bases and J 4 bases, leaving 9 bases between the germline ends. The CDR3 spans 13 residues. Germline values: CDR1 KGHSH, CDR2 LQKENI. The CDR3 reads CASSLSVADTQYF. As DNA, the CDR3 is TGTGCCAGCTCACTCTCCGTAGCAGATACGCAGTATTTT.

This chain uses TRBV2 with TRBJ2-3; D remains unclear. Germline-derived CDR1 and CDR2 are SNHLY and FYNNEI. The CDR3 extends over 12 amino acids. Trimming cost V 5 bases and J 4 bases, with 7 bases left between them. CDR3 DNA: TGTGCCAGCAGTTTTACCCCAGATACGCAGTATTTT. Amino acid sequence: CASSFTPDTQYF.